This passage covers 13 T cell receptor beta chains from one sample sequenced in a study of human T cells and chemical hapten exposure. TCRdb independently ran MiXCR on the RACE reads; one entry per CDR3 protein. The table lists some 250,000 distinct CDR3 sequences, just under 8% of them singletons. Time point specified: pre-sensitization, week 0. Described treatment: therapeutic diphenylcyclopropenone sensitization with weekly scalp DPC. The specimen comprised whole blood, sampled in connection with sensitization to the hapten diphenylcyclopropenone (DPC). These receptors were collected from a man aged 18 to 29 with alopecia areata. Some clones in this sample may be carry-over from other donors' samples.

This CDR3 is CASSSGTGLYEKLFF. Written as DNA, the CDR3 is TGTGCCAGCAGCTCCGGGACAGGGCTTTATGAAAAACTGTTTTTT. The chain combines TRBV7-2 with TRBJ1-4, with 9 bases lining up with TRBD1. CDR1 SGHTA and CDR2 FQGNSA come from the germline V gene. The CDR3 has 15 amino acids. Unmatched junction bases numbered 6, after V lost 4 bases and J lost 6 bases.

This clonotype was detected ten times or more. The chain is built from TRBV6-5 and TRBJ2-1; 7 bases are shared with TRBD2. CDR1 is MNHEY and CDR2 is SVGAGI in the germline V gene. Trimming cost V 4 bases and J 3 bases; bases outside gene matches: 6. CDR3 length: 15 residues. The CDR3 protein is CASSWGGVNYNEQFF. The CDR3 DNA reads TGTGCCAGCAGTTGGGGGGGGGTCAACTACAATGAGCAGTTCTTC.

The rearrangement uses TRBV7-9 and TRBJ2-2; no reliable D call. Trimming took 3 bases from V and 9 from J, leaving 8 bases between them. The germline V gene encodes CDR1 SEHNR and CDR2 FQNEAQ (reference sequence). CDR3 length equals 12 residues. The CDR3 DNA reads TGTGCCAGCAGCTTTGGGGAAAGGGAGCTGTTTTTT. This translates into CASSFGERELFF.

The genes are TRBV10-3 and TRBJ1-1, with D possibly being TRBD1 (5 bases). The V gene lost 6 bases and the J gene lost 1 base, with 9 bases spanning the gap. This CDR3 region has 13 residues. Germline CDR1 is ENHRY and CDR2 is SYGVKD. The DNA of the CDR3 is TGTGCCATCAGGGGGGGATGGAACACTGAAGCTTTCTTT. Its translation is CAIRGGWNTEAFF.

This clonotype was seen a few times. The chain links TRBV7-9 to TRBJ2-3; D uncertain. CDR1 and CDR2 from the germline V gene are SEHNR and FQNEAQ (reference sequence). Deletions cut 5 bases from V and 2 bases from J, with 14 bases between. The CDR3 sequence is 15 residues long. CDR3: CASSNIPRTTDTQYF. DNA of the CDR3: TGTGCCAGCAGCAATATACCCAGGACCACAGATACGCAGTATTTT.

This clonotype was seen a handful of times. CDR3 loop: CSVLGLLAKNIQYF. The CDR3 region has the DNA TGCAGCGTCCTTGGACTTCTCGCCAAAAACATTCAGTACTTC. The chain carries TRBV29-1 and TRBJ2-4; weak D call: TRBD2 (5 bases). Trimming pared 6 bases from V and 1 base from J, leaving 13 bases between. The germline gives CDR1 SQVTM, CDR2 ANQGSEA. The CDR3 has 14 amino acids.

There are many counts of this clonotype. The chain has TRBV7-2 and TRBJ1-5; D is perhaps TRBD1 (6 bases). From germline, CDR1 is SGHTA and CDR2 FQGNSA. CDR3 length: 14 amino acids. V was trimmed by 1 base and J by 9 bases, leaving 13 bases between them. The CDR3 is CASSLEARGRPQHF. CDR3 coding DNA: TGTGCCAGCAGCTTAGAGGCCAGGGGAAGGCCCCAGCATTTT.

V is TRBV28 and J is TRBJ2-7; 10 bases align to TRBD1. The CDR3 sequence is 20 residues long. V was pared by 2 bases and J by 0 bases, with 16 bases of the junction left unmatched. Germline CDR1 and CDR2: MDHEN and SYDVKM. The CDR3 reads CASSLSPGQGPLRSSYEQYF. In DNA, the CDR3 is TGTGCCAGCAGTTTAAGCCCGGGACAGGGGCCCCTCAGAAGCTCCTACGAGCAGTACTTC.

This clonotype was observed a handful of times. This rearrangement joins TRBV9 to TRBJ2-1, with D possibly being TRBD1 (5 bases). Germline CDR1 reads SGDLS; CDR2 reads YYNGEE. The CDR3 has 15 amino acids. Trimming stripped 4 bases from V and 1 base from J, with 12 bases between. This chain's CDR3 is CASSSQVYSYNEQFF. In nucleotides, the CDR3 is TGTGCCAGCAGCTCACAGGTATATTCCTACAATGAGCAGTTCTTC.

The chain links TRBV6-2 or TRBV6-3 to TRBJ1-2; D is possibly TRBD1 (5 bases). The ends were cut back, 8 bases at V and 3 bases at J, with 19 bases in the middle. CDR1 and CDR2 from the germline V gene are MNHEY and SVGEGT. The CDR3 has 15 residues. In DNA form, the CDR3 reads TGTGCCAGCCAAGGGACTTCTACCGCGTACTATGGCTACACCTTC. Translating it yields CASQGTSTAYYGYTF.

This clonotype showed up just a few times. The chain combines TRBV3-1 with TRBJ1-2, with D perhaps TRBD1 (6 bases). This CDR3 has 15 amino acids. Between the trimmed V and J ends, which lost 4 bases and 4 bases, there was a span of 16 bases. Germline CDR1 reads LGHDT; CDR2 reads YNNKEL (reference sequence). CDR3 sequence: CASSRNTGNSYGYTF. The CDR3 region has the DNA TGTGCCAGCAGCCGAAATACAGGGAACAGCTATGGCTACACCTTC.

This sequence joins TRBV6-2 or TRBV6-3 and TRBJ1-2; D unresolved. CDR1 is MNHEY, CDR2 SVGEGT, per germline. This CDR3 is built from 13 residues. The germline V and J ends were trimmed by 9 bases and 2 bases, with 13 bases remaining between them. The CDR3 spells CASVPDGNYGYTF. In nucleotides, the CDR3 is TGTGCCAGTGTACCGGACGGAAACTATGGCTACACCTTC.

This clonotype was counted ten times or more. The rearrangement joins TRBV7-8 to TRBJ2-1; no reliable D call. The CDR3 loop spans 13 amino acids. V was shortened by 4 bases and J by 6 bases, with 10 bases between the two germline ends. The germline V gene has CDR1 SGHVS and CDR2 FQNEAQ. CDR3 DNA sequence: TGTGCCAGCAGCTCAGTACTGGGCAATGAGCAGTTCTTC. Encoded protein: CASSSVLGNEQFF.